The clone carrying this T cell receptor (beta chain) has only one observation. Its antigen is not known. These data come from a study of long-term antiretroviral therapy in people with HIV. Study-level findings and limits: The blood, collected between about 2004 and 2017, was possibly taken under older ART regimens. Post-treatment diversity went higher with ART but stayed below transplant donor controls.

The ends were cut back, 1 base at V and 1 base at J, with 7 bases in the middle. The CDR3 is 14 residues long. The germline V gene encodes CDR1 MGHRA and CDR2 YSYEKL. Each HIV-infected participant was given treatment in the United States. Sequencing used immunoSEQ v3.0 at survey level. Sequencing aimed at roughly 40,000-50,000 T-cell genomes per sample. Repertoires were generated with immunoSEQ multiplex PCR, while TCRdb's copy carries only in-frame clones and drops some. The sample includes about 30,000 clones, roughly 90% of them seen just once. This clonotype originated in a woman in her late teens or twenties with HIV. The rearrangement uses TRBV4-1 and TRBJ1-1, with a weak D call TRBD1 (5 bases). This specimen consisted of unsorted PBMCs, obtained 0.5 years after starting antiretroviral therapy. The CDR3 region has the DNA TGCGCCAGCAGCCAAGTTCAGGGGAACACTGAAGCTTTCTTT. It is translated as CASSQVQGNTEAFF.